Below, 14 T cell receptor beta chains from the same sample are listed, as sequenced in a study of identical twins. TCRdb re-analysed the 5' RACE reads in MiXCR, keeping a single row per CDR3 protein. The sample holds 230,000 or so distinct CDR3 sequences, about 8.5% seen once. The data were also submitted as part of a second study, on yellow fever vaccine responses in identical twins.

Sequences were obtained from CD8+ T cells sorted from blood. These receptors all stem from a woman under 30 in good health.

This chain joins TRBV20-1 and TRBJ2-7; 8 positions agree with TRBD2. The V and J ends lost 0 bases and 3 bases, in that order; junction bases with no gene match: 7. The length of the CDR3 is 15 residues. Germline V lookup: CDR1 DFQATT, CDR2 SNEGSKA (reference sequence). CDR3 sequence (DNA): TGCAGTGCTAGAGATCTGCAGCGGGGGTTCTACGAGCAGTACTTC. Encoded protein: CSARDLQRGFYEQYF.

There are many counts of this clonotype. This chain uses TRBV29-1 with TRBJ2-1; TRBD1 matches at 9 bases. The CDR3 contains 13 residues. Trimming removed 6 bases from V and 7 bases from J; junction bases left unmatched: 7. Germline V gene data show CDR1 as SQVTM and CDR2 as ANQGSEA. The CDR3 loop is CSVGTGIENEQFF. The CDR3 DNA reads as TGCAGCGTGGGGACAGGGATTGAAAATGAGCAGTTCTTC.

This clonotype was counted a few times. The V gene is TRBV29-1, the J gene TRBJ2-1, with D uncertain. Trimming cost V 0 bases and J 0 bases, with 9 bases left between them. CDR3 length equals 15 residues. In germline, CDR1 is SQVTM, CDR2 ANQGSEA. As DNA, the CDR3 is TGCAGCGTTGAAGATCATGGCGTCTCCTACAATGAGCAGTTCTTC. Its translation is CSVEDHGVSYNEQFF.

The table lists this clonotype with many counts. The CDR3 region is CASSAPSDRKDPYNSPLHF. The DNA for the CDR3 is TGTGCCAGCAGTGCCCCATCGGACAGGAAGGACCCCTATAATTCACCCCTCCACTTT. This chain connects TRBV6-1 to TRBJ1-6; 7 nucleotides match TRBD1. Trimming at V came to 4 bases and at J to 2 bases, leaving 14 bases not matched to a gene. The CDR3 contains 19 residues. Germline V gene sequence: CDR1 MNHNS, CDR2 SASEGT.

This clonotype showed up many times. J is TRBJ1-1 and V is TRBV4-3, with D hard to call. Trimming stripped 0 bases from V and 4 bases from J, with 12 bases between. Germline V gene sequence: CDR1 LGHNA, CDR2 YSLEER. CDR3 length: 15 amino acids. The CDR3: CASSQDVGGRTEAFF. CDR3 sequence (DNA): TGCGCCAGCAGCCAAGATGTTGGAGGACGCACTGAAGCTTTCTTT.

Concerning this clonotype: One end of the junction is discordant with germline, which a read error may explain. This chain links TRBV4-3 with TRBJ2-1; weak D call: TRBD1 (5 bases). The germline V gene has CDR1 LGHNA and CDR2 YSLEER. CDR3 length equals 15 residues. The CDR3 nucleotides are TGCGCCAGCAGCCCCGGCAGGGCTCCCTACAATGAGCGGTTCTTC. It codes for CASSPGRAPYNERFF.

This clonotype was seen a handful of times. The chain employs TRBV6-5 and TRBJ1-1; D is unclear. The CDR3 is 14 amino acids. The germline V and J ends were trimmed by 0 bases and 3 bases, with 8 bases remaining between them. In germline, CDR1 is MNHEY, CDR2 SVGAGI. The DNA for the CDR3 is TGTGCCAGCAGTTACTCTGACGGGGACACTGAAGCTTTCTTT. It specifies CASSYSDGDTEAFF.

The table lists this clonotype with many counts. V usage is TRBV4-3 and J usage is TRBJ2-2; TRBD1 aligns across 8 bases. The CDR3 has 18 residues. The germline gives CDR1 LGHNA, CDR2 YSLEER. The V and J ends lost 0 bases and 3 bases, in that order; junction bases with no gene match: 9. CDR3 DNA: TGCGCCAGCAGCCAAGACCAGGGGGCGATTGAAGACACCGGGGAGCTGTTTTTT. Amino acids: CASSQDQGAIEDTGELFF.

In this sample, this clonotype turned up many times. J is TRBJ2-1 and V is TRBV6-2 or TRBV6-3; 7 bases line up with TRBD2. Germline V gene lookup returns CDR1 MNHEY and CDR2 SVGEGT. V lost 5 bases to trimming and J lost 4 bases; unmatched junction nucleotides: 8. This CDR3 is built from 15 residues. The CDR3 loop is CASSHPSGLYNEQFF. CDR3 nucleotides: TGTGCCAGCAGTCACCCTAGCGGCCTTTACAATGAGCAGTTCTTC.

This clonotype has ten or more counts. J is TRBJ2-3 and V is TRBV27; unclear D gene. Germline V gives CDR1 MNHEY, CDR2 SMNVEV (reference sequence). The CDR3 consists of 15 residues. V lost 3 bases, J lost 2 bases, and 12 bases lay in between. CDR3 in DNA: TGTGCCAGCAGTTTTATGCTAACAGACACAGATACGCAGTATTTT. Amino acid sequence: CASSFMLTDTDTQYF.

The chain uses TRBV6-5 and TRBJ2-4, with D unclear. Trimming pared 0 bases from V and 9 bases from J, leaving 12 bases between. Germline-derived CDR1 and CDR2 are MNHEY and SVGAGI. The CDR3 contains 14 residues. The CDR3 nucleotides read TGTGCCAGCAGTTACTCGGGCCCCCCGGGCATTCAGTACTTC. It specifies CASSYSGPPGIQYF.

The sample holds a few counts of this clonotype. The CDR3 loop is CASSLGPPGLSYEQYF. The CDR3, as DNA: TGTGCCAGCAGCTTAGGGCCTCCGGGGCTCTCCTACGAGCAGTACTTC. This chain joins TRBV7-8 and TRBJ2-7, with D possibly being TRBD1 or TRBD2 (5 bases each). CDR1 is SGHVS and CDR2 is FQNEAQ in the germline V gene. This CDR3 has 16 amino acids. Trimming pared 1 base from V and 0 bases from J, leaving 13 bases between.

The CDR3 region is CSARPGLAEPPQTYEQYF. The CDR3 nucleotides read TGCAGTGCTCGACCGGGACTAGCGGAACCTCCTCAAACATACGAGCAGTACTTC. The rearrangement joins TRBV20-1 to TRBJ2-7, with 11 bases that match TRBD2. The CDR3 length is 18 residues. Per the germline V gene, CDR1 is DFQATT and CDR2 is SNEGSKA (reference sequence). The V gene end was trimmed by 5 bases and the J gene end by 4 bases; junction bases not matched to a gene: 19.

The chain is built from TRBV20-1 and TRBJ2-7; tentative D call: TRBD2 (5 bases). V gave up 0 bases and J gave up 4 bases, with 13 bases separating them. CDR1 is DFQATT and CDR2 is SNEGSKA in the germline V gene (reference sequence). This CDR3 comprises 14 residues. This chain's CDR3 is CSARELGGGYEQYF. CDR3 sequence (DNA): TGCAGTGCTAGAGAGTTGGGTGGAGGTTACGAGCAGTACTTC.